These T cell receptor beta chains were read from a single sample in a study of blood T cell repertoires in COVID-19. Sequenced by immunoSEQ multiplex PCR; TCRdb stores in-frame clones only, minus some. The table shows about 34,000 clones, with approximately 81% occurring only once. The sequenced sample was peripheral blood. These receptors were collected from a man between 65 and 85 years old with COVID-19, enrolled during active disease. CDR3s include the opening cysteine and the closing phenylalanine or tryptophan. Each record gives: D gene, J gene, CDR3 length, V gene, clone size, CDR3 protein, CDR3 DNA. The D gene is left open where the match is weak. A clone size is listed for some rows: how often the clone was seen (once, few, many), or a class if it is expanded.

d_gene: -; j_gene: TRBJ2-3; len: 13; v_gene: TRBV7-9; abundance: -; CDR3aa: CASSSGVIDTQYF; CDR3nt: TGTGCCAGCAGCTCAGGGGTAATAGATACGCAGTATTTT
d_gene: -; j_gene: TRBJ1-5; len: 15; v_gene: TRBV6-6; abundance: medium-sized; CDR3aa: CASSDPARVDQPQHF; CDR3nt: TGTGCCAGCAGTGACCCCGCCAGGGTCGATCAGCCCCAGCATTTT
d_gene: TRBD1; j_gene: TRBJ1-2; len: 13; v_gene: TRBV5-6; abundance: -; CDR3aa: CASSLDRGGGYTF; CDR3nt: TGTGCCAGCAGCTTGGACAGGGGAGGTGGCTACACCTTC
d_gene: -; j_gene: TRBJ1-2; len: 17; v_gene: TRBV19; abundance: -; CDR3aa: CASSMDPASLEGYGYTF; CDR3nt: TGTGCCAGTAGTATGGACCCGGCCTCTTTAGAGGGCTATGGCTACACCTTC
d_gene: TRBD1; j_gene: TRBJ1-1; len: 14; v_gene: TRBV9; abundance: -; CDR3aa: CASSGQGAGTEAFF; CDR3nt: TGTGCCAGCAGCGGCCAGGGGGCAGGCACTGAAGCTTTCTTT
d_gene: -; j_gene: TRBJ1-2; len: 14; v_gene: TRBV2; abundance: -; CDR3aa: CASSEAGLIYGYTF; CDR3nt: TGTGCCAGCAGTGAAGCGGGGCTGATCTATGGCTACACCTTC
d_gene: -; j_gene: TRBJ2-5; len: 13; v_gene: TRBV12-3/TRBV12-4; abundance: -; CDR3aa: CASSFGGQETQYF; CDR3nt: TGTGCCAGCAGTTTCGGCGGGCAAGAGACCCAGTACTTC
d_gene: TRBD1; j_gene: TRBJ1-1; len: 15; v_gene: TRBV2; abundance: -; CDR3aa: CASSSAGQGYTEAFF; CDR3nt: TGTGCCAGCAGCTCGGCGGGACAGGGGTATACTGAAGCTTTCTTT
d_gene: -; j_gene: TRBJ1-6; len: 14; v_gene: TRBV27; abundance: -; CDR3aa: CASRRGAGNSPLHF; CDR3nt: TGTGCCAGCAGACGGGGGGCAGGGAATTCACCCCTCCACTTT
d_gene: TRBD1; j_gene: TRBJ2-4; len: 15; v_gene: TRBV30; abundance: -; CDR3aa: CAWSINRGAKNIQYF; CDR3nt: TGTGCCTGGAGTATCAACAGGGGCGCCAAAAACATTCAGTACTTC
d_gene: -; j_gene: TRBJ1-4; len: 14; v_gene: TRBV5-1; abundance: few; CDR3aa: CASSFGGSNEKLFF; CDR3nt: TGCGCCAGCAGCTTCGGGGGGTCTAATGAAAAACTGTTTTTT
d_gene: -; j_gene: TRBJ1-2; len: 15; v_gene: TRBV11-1; abundance: -; CDR3aa: CASSLEVTANYGYTF; CDR3nt: TGTGCCAGCAGCTTAGAGGTTACAGCTAACTATGGCTACACCTTC
d_gene: TRBD2; j_gene: TRBJ2-2; len: 16; v_gene: TRBV7-2; abundance: -; CDR3aa: CASSLRLAGGTGELFF; CDR3nt: TGTGCCAGCAGCTTACGGCTAGCGGGGGGCACCGGGGAGCTGTTTTTT
d_gene: -; j_gene: TRBJ2-2; len: 15; v_gene: TRBV18; abundance: medium-sized; CDR3aa: CASSLVPGSTGELFF; CDR3nt: TGTGCCAGCTCACTCGTTCCGGGGAGCACCGGGGAGCTGTTTTTT
d_gene: TRBD1; j_gene: TRBJ1-2; len: 15; v_gene: TRBV7-9; abundance: -; CDR3aa: CASRPDRGEHYGYTF; CDR3nt: TGTGCCAGCAGGCCTGACAGGGGCGAGCACTATGGCTACACCTTC
d_gene: -; j_gene: TRBJ2-5; len: 11; v_gene: TRBV28; abundance: once; CDR3aa: CASSLREAQYF; CDR3nt: TGTGCCAGCAGTCTCCGAGAGGCCCAGTACTTC
d_gene: -; j_gene: TRBJ1-5; len: 13; v_gene: TRBV2; abundance: -; CDR3aa: CASSPTGNQPQHF; CDR3nt: TGTGCCAGCAGTCCTACAGGGAATCAGCCCCAGCATTTT
d_gene: -; j_gene: TRBJ1-1; len: 14; v_gene: TRBV7-2; abundance: -; CDR3aa: CASSFDRGGTEAFF; CDR3nt: TGTGCCAGCAGCTTTGATCGGGGAGGGACTGAAGCTTTCTTT
d_gene: -; j_gene: TRBJ2-7; len: 12; v_gene: TRBV11-2; abundance: -; CDR3aa: CASSLARYEQYF; CDR3nt: TGTGCCAGCAGCTTAGCTCGTTACGAGCAGTACTTC
d_gene: -; j_gene: TRBJ1-1; len: 13; v_gene: TRBV29-1; abundance: once; CDR3aa: CSVAAGTNTEAFF; CDR3nt: TGCAGCGTTGCCGCGGGGACGAACACTGAAGCTTTCTTT
d_gene: TRBD2; j_gene: TRBJ2-2; len: 13; v_gene: TRBV7-2; abundance: -; CDR3aa: CASSTPGGWELFF; CDR3nt: TGTGCCAGCAGCACACCGGGAGGGTGGGAGCTGTTTTTT
d_gene: -; j_gene: TRBJ2-2; len: 14; v_gene: TRBV20-1; abundance: few; CDR3aa: CSASRQGGTGELFF; CDR3nt: TGCAGTGCTAGTAGACAGGGAGGCACCGGGGAGCTGTTTTTT
d_gene: TRBD1; j_gene: TRBJ1-1; len: 15; v_gene: TRBV7-3; abundance: -; CDR3aa: CASSLRNRGNTEAFF; CDR3nt: TGTGCCAGCAGCTTACGTAACAGGGGGAACACTGAAGCTTTCTTT
d_gene: -; j_gene: TRBJ2-7; len: 14; v_gene: TRBV15; abundance: -; CDR3aa: CATSRATGPYEQYF; CDR3nt: TGTGCCACCAGCAGAGCGACAGGACCTTACGAGCAGTACTTC
d_gene: TRBD2; j_gene: TRBJ2-2; len: 16; v_gene: TRBV20-1; abundance: -; CDR3aa: CSASGLSGRSTGELFF; CDR3nt: TGCAGTGCTAGTGGTTTGAGCGGGAGGAGCACCGGGGAGCTGTTTTTT
d_gene: -; j_gene: TRBJ2-2; len: 15; v_gene: TRBV19; abundance: -; CDR3aa: CASSKLALHTGELFF; CDR3nt: TGTGCCAGTAGTAAACTAGCTCTGCACACCGGGGAGCTGTTTTTT
d_gene: -; j_gene: TRBJ2-2; len: 15; v_gene: TRBV7-2; abundance: -; CDR3aa: CASSFRPTNTGELFF; CDR3nt: TGTGCCAGCAGCTTTAGGCCGACTAACACCGGGGAGCTGTTTTTT
d_gene: -; j_gene: TRBJ2-2; len: 16; v_gene: TRBV23-1; abundance: -; CDR3aa: CASSQQTSPSTGELFF; CDR3nt: TGCGCCAGCAGTCAACAGACTAGTCCGAGCACCGGGGAGCTGTTTTTT
d_gene: -; j_gene: TRBJ1-6; len: 15; v_gene: TRBV27; abundance: few; CDR3aa: CASSPTGTYNSPLHF; CDR3nt: TGTGCCAGCAGTCCAACAGGAACCTATAATTCACCCCTCCACTTT
d_gene: TRBD2; j_gene: TRBJ2-5; len: 15; v_gene: TRBV5-6; abundance: -; CDR3aa: CASSLLAGGRETQYF; CDR3nt: TGTGCCAGCAGCTTACTAGCGGGAGGGAGAGAGACCCAGTACTTC
d_gene: -; j_gene: TRBJ2-2; len: 14; v_gene: TRBV4-1; abundance: -; CDR3aa: CASRQHPNTGELFF; CDR3nt: TGCGCCAGCAGACAGCACCCAAACACCGGGGAGCTGTTTTTT
d_gene: -; j_gene: TRBJ2-2; len: 15; v_gene: TRBV7-2; abundance: -; CDR3aa: CASSNWQGGTGELFF; CDR3nt: TGTGCCAGCAGCAACTGGCAGGGAGGAACCGGGGAGCTGTTTTTT
d_gene: TRBD1; j_gene: TRBJ2-7; len: 12; v_gene: TRBV29-1; abundance: -; CDR3aa: CSAGTGTYEQYF; CDR3nt: TGCAGCGCTGGGACAGGCACCTACGAGCAGTACTTC
d_gene: TRBD2; j_gene: TRBJ2-5; len: 16; v_gene: TRBV19; abundance: -; CDR3aa: CASSIRVLAGVETQYF; CDR3nt: TGTGCCAGTAGTATCAGGGTTCTAGCGGGAGTAGAGACCCAGTACTTC
d_gene: -; j_gene: TRBJ2-7; len: 14; v_gene: TRBV5-6; abundance: -; CDR3aa: CASSFSGSLYEQYF; CDR3nt: TGTGCCAGCAGCTTTTCGGGGAGTTTGTACGAGCAGTACTTC
d_gene: -; j_gene: TRBJ1-2; len: 13; v_gene: TRBV6-5; abundance: -; CDR3aa: CASSHGRRGGYTF; CDR3nt: TGTGCCAGCAGTCACGGTAGGAGGGGAGGCTACACCTTC
d_gene: TRBD1; j_gene: TRBJ2-3; len: 17; v_gene: TRBV14; abundance: -; CDR3aa: CASSQEMWTGDTDTQYF; CDR3nt: TGTGCCAGCAGCCAAGAGATGTGGACAGGGGATACAGATACGCAGTATTTT
d_gene: TRBD1; j_gene: TRBJ1-1; len: 16; v_gene: TRBV7-7; abundance: -; CDR3aa: CASSWGQGSRWTEAFF; CDR3nt: TGTGCTAGCAGCTGGGGACAGGGAAGTCGTTGGACTGAAGCTTTCTTT
d_gene: -; j_gene: TRBJ1-1; len: 15; v_gene: TRBV18; abundance: -; CDR3aa: CASSPTSGIGHEAFF; CDR3nt: TGTGCCAGCTCACCGACTTCAGGGATCGGACATGAAGCTTTCTTT
d_gene: -; j_gene: TRBJ1-5; len: 13; v_gene: TRBV27; abundance: -; CDR3aa: CASSFAENQPQHF; CDR3nt: TGTGCCAGCAGTTTTGCAGAAAATCAGCCCCAGCATTTT
d_gene: TRBD2; j_gene: TRBJ2-1; len: 16; v_gene: TRBV7-3; abundance: few; CDR3aa: CASSPRGGSRGNEQFF; CDR3nt: TGTGCCAGCAGCCCCCGGGGCGGGAGCCGAGGAAATGAGCAGTTCTTC
d_gene: -; j_gene: TRBJ2-7; len: 15; v_gene: TRBV28; abundance: -; CDR3aa: CASTGTLAVPYEQYF; CDR3nt: TGTGCCAGCACCGGAACCTTAGCGGTCCCCTACGAGCAGTACTTC
d_gene: -; j_gene: TRBJ1-1; len: 13; v_gene: TRBV19; abundance: -; CDR3aa: CASSIGGGTEAFF; CDR3nt: TGTGCCAGTAGTATAGGGGGCGGGACGGAAGCTTTCTTT
d_gene: TRBD2; j_gene: TRBJ2-7; len: 17; v_gene: TRBV5-4; abundance: -; CDR3aa: CASSSLIGTSGSGEQYF; CDR3nt: TGTGCCAGCAGTTCCCTTATTGGGACTAGCGGGAGTGGCGAGCAGTACTTC
d_gene: -; j_gene: TRBJ1-4; len: 16; v_gene: TRBV4-2; abundance: once; CDR3aa: CASSTSSSLLNEKLFF; CDR3nt: TGTGCCAGCAGCACTTCGAGTAGTCTCCTCAATGAAAAACTGTTTTTT
d_gene: TRBD1; j_gene: TRBJ1-1; len: 13; v_gene: TRBV2; abundance: -; CDR3aa: CASRRTGMGEAFF; CDR3nt: TGTGCCAGCAGAAGGACAGGAATGGGTGAAGCTTTCTTT
d_gene: TRBD2; j_gene: TRBJ2-1; len: 16; v_gene: TRBV5-1; abundance: -; CDR3aa: CASSLAGGRANNEQFF; CDR3nt: TGCGCCAGCAGCTTGGCCGGCGGGAGGGCGAACAATGAGCAGTTCTTC
d_gene: TRBD2; j_gene: TRBJ2-7; len: 13; v_gene: TRBV12-3/TRBV12-4; abundance: -; CDR3aa: CASRLAGSYEQYF; CDR3nt: TGTGCCAGCAGACTAGCGGGCTCCTACGAGCAGTACTTC
d_gene: TRBD2; j_gene: TRBJ2-7; len: 12; v_gene: TRBV3-1/TRBV3-2; abundance: -; CDR3aa: CASSRGEGGLYF; CDR3nt: TGTGCCAGCAGCCGCGGGGAGGGCGGACTGTACTTC
d_gene: TRBD1; j_gene: TRBJ2-1; len: 16; v_gene: TRBV4-1; abundance: -; CDR3aa: CASSRQPGQGIDEQFF; CDR3nt: TGCGCCAGCAGCCGACAACCGGGACAGGGTATCGATGAGCAGTTCTTC
d_gene: TRBD2; j_gene: TRBJ2-7; len: 17; v_gene: TRBV3-1/TRBV3-2; abundance: -; CDR3aa: CASSGTSGRQLSYEQYF; CDR3nt: TGTGCCAGCAGTGGGACTAGCGGGAGGCAACTCTCCTACGAGCAGTACTTC